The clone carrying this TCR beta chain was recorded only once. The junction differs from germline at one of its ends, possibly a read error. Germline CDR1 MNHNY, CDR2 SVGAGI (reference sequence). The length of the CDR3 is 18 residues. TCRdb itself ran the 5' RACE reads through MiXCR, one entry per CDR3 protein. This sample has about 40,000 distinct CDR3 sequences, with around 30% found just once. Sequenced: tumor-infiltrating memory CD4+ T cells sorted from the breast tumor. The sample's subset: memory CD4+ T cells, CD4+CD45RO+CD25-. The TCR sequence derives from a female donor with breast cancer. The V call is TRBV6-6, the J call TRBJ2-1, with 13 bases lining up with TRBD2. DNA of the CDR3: TGTGTCAGCAGTGGAAGGACTAGCGGGAGTATTTCCTACAATGGGCAGTTCTTC. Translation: CVSSGRTSGSISYNGQFF.